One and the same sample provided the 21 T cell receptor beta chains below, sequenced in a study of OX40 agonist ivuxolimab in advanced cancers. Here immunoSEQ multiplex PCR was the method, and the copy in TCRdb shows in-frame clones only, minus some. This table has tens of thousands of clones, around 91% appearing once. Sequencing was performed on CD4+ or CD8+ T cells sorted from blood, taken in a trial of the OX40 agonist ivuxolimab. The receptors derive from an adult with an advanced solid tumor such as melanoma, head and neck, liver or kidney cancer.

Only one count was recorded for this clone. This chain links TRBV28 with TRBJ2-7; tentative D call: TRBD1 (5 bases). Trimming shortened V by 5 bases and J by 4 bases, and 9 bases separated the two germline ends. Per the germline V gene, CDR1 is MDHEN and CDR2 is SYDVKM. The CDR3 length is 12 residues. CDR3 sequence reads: CASSPDRYEQYV. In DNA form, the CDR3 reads TGTGCCAGCAGTCCCGACAGATACGAGCAGTACGTC.

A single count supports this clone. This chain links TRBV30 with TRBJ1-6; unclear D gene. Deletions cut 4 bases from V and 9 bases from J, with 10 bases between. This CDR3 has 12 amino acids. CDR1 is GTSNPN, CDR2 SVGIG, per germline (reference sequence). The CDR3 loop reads CAWKLWTSPLHF. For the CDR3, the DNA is TGTGCCTGGAAACTATGGACTTCACCCCTCCACTTT.

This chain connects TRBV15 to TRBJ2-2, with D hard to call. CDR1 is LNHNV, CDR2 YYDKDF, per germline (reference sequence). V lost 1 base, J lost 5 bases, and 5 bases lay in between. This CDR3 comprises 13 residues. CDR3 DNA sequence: TGTGCCACCAGCAGAGGGGGAACCGGGGAGCTGTTTTTT. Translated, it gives CATSRGGTGELFF.

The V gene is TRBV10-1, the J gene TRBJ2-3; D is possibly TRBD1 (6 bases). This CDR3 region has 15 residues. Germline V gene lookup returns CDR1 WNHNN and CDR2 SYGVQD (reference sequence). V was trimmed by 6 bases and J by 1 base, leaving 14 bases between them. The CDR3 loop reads CASSANAGGTDTQYF. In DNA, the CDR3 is TGCGCCAGCAGCGCGAACGCAGGGGGCACAGATACGCAGTATTTT.

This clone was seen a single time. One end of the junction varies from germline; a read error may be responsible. CDR3 nucleotide sequence: TGTGCCAGCAGCGAAGAGATGGGTGGCACCGGGGAGCTGTTTTTT. Its protein is CASSEEMGGTGELFF. The chain has TRBV2 and TRBJ2-2; D is uncertain. This CDR3 comprises 15 residues. Germline values: CDR1 SNHLY, CDR2 FYNNEI.

The CDR3 DNA reads as TGTGCCAGCAGCTTGTTGGCAGGGGGGAATGGCTACACCTTC. The encoded protein is CASSLLAGGNGYTF. This chain links TRBV5-6 with TRBJ1-2, with 7 bases fitting TRBD1. The ends lost 1 base at V and 6 bases at J; junction bases unmatched: 6. The length of the CDR3 is 14 residues. The germline CDR1 and CDR2 sequences are SGHDT and YYEEEE.

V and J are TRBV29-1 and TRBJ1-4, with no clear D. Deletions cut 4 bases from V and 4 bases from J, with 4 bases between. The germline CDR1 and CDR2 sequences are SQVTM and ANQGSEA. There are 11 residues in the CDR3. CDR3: CSVVLNEKLFF. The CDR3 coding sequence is TGCAGCGTTGTCCTTAATGAAAAACTGTTTTTT.

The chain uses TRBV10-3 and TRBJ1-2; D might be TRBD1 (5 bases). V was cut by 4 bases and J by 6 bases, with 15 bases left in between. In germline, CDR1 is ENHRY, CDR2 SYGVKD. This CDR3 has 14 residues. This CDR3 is CAISVRQTSNGYTF. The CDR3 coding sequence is TGTGCCATCAGTGTAAGACAGACCTCCAATGGCTACACCTTC.

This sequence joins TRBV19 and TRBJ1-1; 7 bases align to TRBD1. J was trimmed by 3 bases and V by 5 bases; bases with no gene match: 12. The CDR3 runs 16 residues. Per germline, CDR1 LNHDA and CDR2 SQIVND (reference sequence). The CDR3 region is CASSHDRALVDTEAFF. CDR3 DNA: TGTGCCAGTAGTCACGACAGGGCCCTGGTCGACACTGAAGCTTTCTTT. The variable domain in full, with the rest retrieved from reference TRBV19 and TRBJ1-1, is DGGITQSPKYLFRKEGQNVTLSCEQNLNHDAMYWYRQDPGQGLRLIYYSQIVNDFQKGDIAEGYSVSREKKESFPLTVTSAQKNPTAFYLCASSHDRALVDTEAFFGQGTRLTVV.

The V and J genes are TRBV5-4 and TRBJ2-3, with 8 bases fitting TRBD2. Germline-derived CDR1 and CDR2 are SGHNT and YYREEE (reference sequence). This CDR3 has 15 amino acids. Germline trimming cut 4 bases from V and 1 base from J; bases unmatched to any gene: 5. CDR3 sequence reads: CASSRDGGGTDTQYF. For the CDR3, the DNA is TGTGCCAGCAGCCGGGACGGGGGGGGCACAGATACGCAGTATTTT.

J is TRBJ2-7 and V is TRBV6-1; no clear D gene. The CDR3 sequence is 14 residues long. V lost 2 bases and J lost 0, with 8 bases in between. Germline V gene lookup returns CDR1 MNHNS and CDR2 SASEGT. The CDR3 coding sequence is TGTGCCAGCAGTGAACGCTGGGACTCCTACGAGCAGTACGTC. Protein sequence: CASSERWDSYEQYV.

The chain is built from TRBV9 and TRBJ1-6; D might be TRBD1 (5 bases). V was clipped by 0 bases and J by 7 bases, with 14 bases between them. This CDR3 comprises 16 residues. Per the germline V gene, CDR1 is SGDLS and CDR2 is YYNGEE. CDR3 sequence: CASSVEGEWKNSPLHF. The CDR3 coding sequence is TGTGCCAGCAGCGTAGAAGGGGAGTGGAAGAATTCACCCCTCCACTTT.

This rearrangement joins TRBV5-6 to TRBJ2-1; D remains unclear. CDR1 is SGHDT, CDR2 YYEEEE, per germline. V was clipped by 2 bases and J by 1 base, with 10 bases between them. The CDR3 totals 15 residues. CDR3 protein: CASSFRSGSYNEQFF. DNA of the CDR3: TGTGCCAGCAGCTTTCGATCCGGATCCTACAATGAGCAGTTCTTC.

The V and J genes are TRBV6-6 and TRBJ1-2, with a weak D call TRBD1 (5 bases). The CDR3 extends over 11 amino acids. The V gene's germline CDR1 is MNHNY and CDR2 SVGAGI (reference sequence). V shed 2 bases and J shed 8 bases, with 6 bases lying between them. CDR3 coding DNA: TGTGCCAGCAGTTACGAGGGGGGCTACACCTTC. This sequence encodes CASSYEGGYTF.

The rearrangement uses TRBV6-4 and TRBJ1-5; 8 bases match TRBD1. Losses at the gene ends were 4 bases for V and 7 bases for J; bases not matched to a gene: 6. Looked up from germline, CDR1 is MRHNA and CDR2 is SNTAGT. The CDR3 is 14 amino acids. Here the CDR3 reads CASSAKTGEQPQHF. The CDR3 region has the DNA TGTGCCAGCAGTGCGAAGACAGGGGAGCAGCCCCAGCATTTT.

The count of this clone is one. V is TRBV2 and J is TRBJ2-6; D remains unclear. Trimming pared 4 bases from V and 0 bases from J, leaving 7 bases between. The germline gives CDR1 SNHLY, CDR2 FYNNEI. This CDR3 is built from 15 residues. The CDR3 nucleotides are TGTGCCAGCAGTGTCCAAAACTCTGGGGCCAACGTCCTGACTTTC. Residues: CASSVQNSGANVLTF.

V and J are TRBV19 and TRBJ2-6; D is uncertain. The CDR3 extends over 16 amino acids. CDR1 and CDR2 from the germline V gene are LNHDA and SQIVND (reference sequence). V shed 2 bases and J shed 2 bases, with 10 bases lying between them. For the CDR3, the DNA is TGTGCCAGTAGTATAAAGGGTATACCTGGGGCCAACGTCCTGACTTTC. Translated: CASSIKGIPGANVLTF.

The CDR3 nucleotides are TGCGCCAGCACCCTGGGACAGGGGATCGGAGATACGCAGTATTTT. This encodes CASTLGQGIGDTQYF. The rearrangement uses TRBV10-1 and TRBJ2-3, with TRBD1 matching over 10 bases. The J segment lost 5 bases and the V segment lost 7 bases, leaving 9 bases of the junction unmatched. Germline V gives CDR1 WNHNN, CDR2 SYGVQD (reference sequence). The CDR3 consists of 15 residues.

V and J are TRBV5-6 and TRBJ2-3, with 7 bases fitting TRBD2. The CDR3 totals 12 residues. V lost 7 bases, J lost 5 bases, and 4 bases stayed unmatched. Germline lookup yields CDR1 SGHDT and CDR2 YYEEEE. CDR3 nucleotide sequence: TGTGCCAGCGGGAGGGGAGGAGATACGCAGTATTTT. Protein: CASGRGGDTQYF.

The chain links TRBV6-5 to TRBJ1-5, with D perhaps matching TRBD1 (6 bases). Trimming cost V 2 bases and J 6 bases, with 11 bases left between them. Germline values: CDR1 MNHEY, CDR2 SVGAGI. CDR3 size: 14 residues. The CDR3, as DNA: TGTGCCAGCAGTTACGCAGGGGTTGGTCAGCCCCAGCATTTT. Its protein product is CASSYAGVGQPQHF.

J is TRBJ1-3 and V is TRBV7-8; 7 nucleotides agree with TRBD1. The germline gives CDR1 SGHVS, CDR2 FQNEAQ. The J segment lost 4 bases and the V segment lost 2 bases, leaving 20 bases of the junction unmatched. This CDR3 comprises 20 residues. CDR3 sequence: CASSLRRIEGAKFSGNTIYF. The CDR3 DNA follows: TGTGCCAGCAGCTTAAGGAGGATCGAGGGGGCGAAATTTTCCGGAAACACCATATATTTT.